The 9 T cell receptor beta chains listed next were all sequenced from one sample in a study of cytomegalovirus exposure and HLA in healthy donors. The primer mix had 60 Vbeta and 13 Jbeta primers. Sequenced by immunoSEQ multiplex PCR; TCRdb stores in-frame clones only, minus some. The sample yields around 100,000 clones, about 80% seen once. Sequencing used PBMCs. Every receptor here comes from a woman aged 40 to 55 in good health and CMV-seronegative.

The genes are TRBV27 and TRBJ2-1, with a weak D call TRBD2 (5 bases). CDR1 is MNHEY, CDR2 SMNVEV, per germline (reference sequence). The CDR3 runs 12 residues. V shed 6 bases and J shed 10 bases, with 13 bases lying between them. The CDR3 is CASRVVGEEQFF. CDR3 bases: TGTGCCAGCAGGGTAGTCGGGGAAGAGCAGTTCTTC.

The V and J genes are TRBV18 and TRBJ2-7, with D perhaps TRBD2 (5 bases). The V end was cut by 1 base, the J end by 3 bases, with 10 bases between. The CDR3 length is 14 residues. Per the germline V gene, CDR1 is KGHSH and CDR2 is LQKENI. CDR3 loop: CASSPRELSYEQYF. The CDR3 bases are TGTGCCAGCTCACCACGGGAGCTAAGCTACGAGCAGTACTTC.

The V gene is TRBV19, the J gene TRBJ2-5; 8 bases are shared with TRBD1. Germline V lookup: CDR1 LNHDA, CDR2 SQIVND (reference sequence). V lost 6 bases to trimming and J lost 4 bases; unmatched junction nucleotides: 10. This CDR3 is built from 15 residues. The chain's CDR3 is CASSPRTGIGETQYF. CDR3 nucleotide sequence: TGTGCCAGTAGCCCCCGGACAGGGATTGGAGAGACCCAGTACTTC.

CDR3 coding DNA: TGTGCCAGCAGCACACTAGCGGTCTACACCGGGGAGCTGTTTTTT. It specifies CASSTLAVYTGELFF. This chain joins TRBV9 and TRBJ2-2, with TRBD2 identical over 8 bases. V shed 4 bases and J 3 bases; nucleotides not matched to a gene: 5. This CDR3 has 15 residues. CDR1 SGDLS and CDR2 YYNGEE come from the germline V gene.

The rearrangement uses TRBV25-1 and TRBJ2-2, with TRBD1 as a possible D gene (5 bases). V shed 6 bases and J shed 5 bases, with 13 bases lying between them. This CDR3 has 14 residues. Germline CDR1 is MGHDK and CDR2 is SYGVNS. CDR3 loop: CASRGQGATGELFF. For the CDR3, the DNA is TGTGCCAGCAGGGGTCAGGGTGCGACCGGGGAGCTGTTTTTT.

V and J are TRBV9 and TRBJ2-3; 7 nucleotides line up with TRBD2. Trimming cost V 4 bases and J 2 bases; bases outside gene matches: 7. Germline V gives CDR1 SGDLS, CDR2 YYNGEE. The CDR3 has 15 amino acids. The CDR3 loop is CASSTGEGVTDTQYF. The CDR3 DNA reads as TGTGCCAGCAGCACTGGGGAGGGAGTCACAGATACGCAGTATTTT. Full variable domain (outside the CDR3, taken from reference TRBV9 and TRBJ2-3): DSGVTQTPKHLITATGQRVTLRCSPRSGDLSVYWYQQSLDQGLQFLIQYYNGEERAKGNILERFSAQQFPDLHSELNLSSLELGDSALYFCASSTGEGVTDTQYFGPGTRLTVL.

The chain links TRBV15 to TRBJ2-7, with TRBD2 identical over 8 bases. The CDR3 totals 13 residues. Germline assignment: CDR1 LNHNV and CDR2 YYDKDF (reference sequence). V dropped 4 bases and J dropped 6; count of bases not matched to a gene: 5. CDR3 nucleotide sequence: TGTGCCACCAGCAAACGGGAGGGCCGCGAGCAGTACTTC. It is translated as CATSKREGREQYF.

This sequence joins TRBV11-2 and TRBJ2-7, with unresolved D. The CDR3 is made up of 12 amino acids. CDR1 and CDR2 from the germline V gene are SGHAT and FQNNGV. V was clipped by 6 bases and J by 2 bases, with 8 bases between them. This chain's CDR3 is CASRSGAYEQYF. DNA for the CDR3: TGTGCCAGCAGATCAGGCGCCTACGAGCAGTACTTC.

V is TRBV29-1 and J is TRBJ2-3, with 7 bases lining up with TRBD1. The ends lost 1 base at V and 8 bases at J; junction bases unmatched: 6. This CDR3 has 13 residues. Germline lookup yields CDR1 SQVTM and CDR2 ANQGSEA. The DNA for the CDR3 is TGCAGCGTTGAAGGAGGGGGCTTAGGTACGCAGTATTTT. It encodes CSVEGGGLGTQYF.